A single sample gave rise to the 17 T cell receptor beta chains below, sequenced in a study of blood T cells in healthy people across ages. A sample-barcoded 5' primer and a J-beta primer mix were used in a second PCR of roughly 7 to 11 cycles. TCRdb reprocessed the 5' RACE reads via MiXCR and lists one record per CDR3 protein. The table has about 1.7 million distinct CDR3 sequences, 28% seen once. Sequencing was performed on blood. The source of these receptors is a woman aged 25 to 39 in good health.

V and J are TRBV9 and TRBJ1-1, with D uncertain. The germline V gene has CDR1 SGDLS and CDR2 YYNGEE. CDR3 length: 15 amino acids. V gave up 0 bases and J gave up 0 bases, with 9 bases separating them. The CDR3 protein is CASSVEADLNTEAFF. The CDR3 coding sequence is TGTGCCAGCAGCGTAGAGGCGGATTTGAACACTGAAGCTTTCTTT.

This rearrangement joins TRBV19 to TRBJ1-1; tentative D call: TRBD1 (5 bases). In germline, CDR1 is LNHDA, CDR2 SQIVND (reference sequence). The germline V and J ends were trimmed by 1 base and 5 bases, with 14 bases remaining between them. The CDR3 length is 15 residues. CDR3 region: CASSIAGGGETEAFF. The CDR3 coding sequence is TGTGCCAGTAGTATAGCGGGGGGAGGAGAGACTGAAGCTTTCTTT.

This clonotype was recorded at least ten times. The CDR3 coding sequence is TGCAGTGCTAGGACTAGCGGGGTACAAGAGACCCAGTACTTC. It encodes CSARTSGVQETQYF. The rearrangement uses TRBV20-1 and TRBJ2-5; 11 nucleotides align to TRBD2. Germline CDR1 and CDR2: DFQATT and SNEGSKA (reference sequence). This CDR3 has 14 residues. Trimming cost V 3 bases and J 2 bases; bases outside gene matches: 2.

This chain uses TRBV7-6 with TRBJ2-5; D gene uncertain. V was pared by 5 bases and J by 4 bases, with 14 bases between. The germline CDR1 and CDR2 sequences are SGHVS and FNYEAQ. CDR3 length: 14 amino acids. Here the CDR3 reads CASSLSSWGETQYF. CDR3 bases: TGTGCCAGCAGCCTTTCGTCCTGGGGAGAGACCCAGTACTTC.

This clonotype showed up just once. The chain uses TRBV7-2 and TRBJ1-2; maybe TRBD1 (6 bases). The germline V and J ends were trimmed by 5 bases and 5 bases, with 12 bases remaining between them. In germline, CDR1 is SGHTA, CDR2 FQGNSA. The CDR3 runs 13 residues. DNA of the CDR3: TGTGCCAGCAGCCAGGGGTGGGGATATGGCTACACCTTC. It translates to CASSQGWGYGYTF.

There are many counts of this clonotype. The gene calls are TRBV5-1 and TRBJ2-1; a possible D gene is TRBD2 (6 bases). Germline CDR1 is SGHRS and CDR2 is YFSETQ. V was cut by 4 bases and J by 3 bases, with 14 bases left in between. The CDR3 runs to 15 residues. CDR3 region: CASSTEGNDYNEQFF. CDR3 bases: TGCGCCAGCAGCACGGAGGGTAATGACTACAATGAGCAGTTCTTC.

The table lists this clonotype with many counts. The chain has TRBV12-3 or TRBV12-4 and TRBJ2-1; TRBD2 aligns across 10 bases. J was trimmed by 5 bases and V by 5 bases; bases with no gene match: 6. The length of the CDR3 is 15 residues. The CDR3 region has the DNA TGTGCCAGCAGTCCCCTACTAGCGGGACACAATGAGCAGTTCTTC. This codes for CASSPLLAGHNEQFF.

This clonotype was counted many times. The CDR3 region is CSARPGTSGNSAYEQYF. In DNA form, the CDR3 reads TGCAGTGCTCGTCCCGGGACTAGCGGGAATTCTGCCTACGAGCAGTACTTC. The V call is TRBV20-1, the J call TRBJ2-7; 13 bases line up with TRBD2. Per the germline V gene, CDR1 is DFQATT and CDR2 is SNEGSKA (reference sequence). The CDR3 is 17 residues long. With 5 bases clipped from V and 2 bases from J, the junction kept 12 bases outside the gene matches.

The chain combines TRBV7-8 with TRBJ2-7; D is possibly TRBD1 (5 bases). CDR3 length equals 13 residues. Trimming stripped 4 bases from V and 3 bases from J, with 10 bases between. Germline V lookup: CDR1 SGHVS, CDR2 FQNEAQ. CDR3 in amino acids: CASSCDRDYEQYF. The CDR3 DNA sequence: TGTGCCAGCAGCTGCGACAGAGACTACGAGCAGTACTTC.

The chain is built from TRBV7-2 and TRBJ2-1; no clear D. Trimming took off 6 bases at V and 10 bases at J, with 13 bases between the two ends. Germline assignment: CDR1 SGHTA and CDR2 FQGNSA. The CDR3 is 12 amino acids. The CDR3 here is CASRALAGEQFF. As DNA, the CDR3 is TGTGCCAGCAGGGCGTTAGCAGGAGAGCAGTTCTTC.

The V call is TRBV2, the J call TRBJ2-1; either TRBD1 or TRBD2 may supply D (5 bases each). Germline CDR1 and CDR2: SNHLY and FYNNEI. V dropped 4 bases and J dropped 2 bases, with 9 bases sitting between them. The CDR3 totals 14 residues. The CDR3 loop reads CASSAEGTYNEQFF. CDR3 DNA sequence: TGTGCCAGCAGTGCCGAGGGGACCTACAATGAGCAGTTCTTC.

The chain has TRBV4-1 and TRBJ1-5; tentative D call: TRBD1 (5 bases). The germline V and J ends were trimmed by 0 bases and 7 bases, with 10 bases remaining between them. CDR3 length: 14 residues. Germline-derived CDR1 and CDR2 are MGHRA and YSYEKL. DNA of the CDR3: TGCGCCAGCAGCCAAGAACCACGGGGCCAGCCCCAGCATTTT. Its translation is CASSQEPRGQPQHF.

This clonotype was detected a few times. This chain joins TRBV5-1 and TRBJ1-6, with unresolved D. CDR1 is SGHRS and CDR2 is YFSETQ in the germline V gene. Trimming left V 0 bases short and J 5 bases short, with 15 bases between. The CDR3 is 17 amino acids. Written as DNA, the CDR3 is TGCGCCAGCAGCTTGGGGAACGCCGGGCCTAATAATTCACCCCTCCACTTT. It specifies CASSLGNAGPNNSPLHF.

In this sample, this clonotype turned up a few times. This chain joins TRBV27 and TRBJ2-4, with D unclear. V lost 3 bases to trimming and J lost 13 bases, with 19 bases between them. The CDR3 spans 14 residues. CDR1 and CDR2 from the germline V gene are MNHEY and SMNVEV (reference sequence). In DNA, the CDR3 is TGTGCCAGCAGTTTTGGTCCGACTCCTCTTGAGCAGTACTTC. Translation gives CASSFGPTPLEQYF.

There are a few counts of this clonotype. The rearrangement joins TRBV7-9 to TRBJ2-1; 8 bases align to TRBD2. Per germline, CDR1 SEHNR and CDR2 FQNEAQ (reference sequence). This CDR3 spans 15 amino acids. The V and J ends lost 5 bases and 6 bases, in that order; junction bases with no gene match: 9. The CDR3 DNA sequence: TGTGCCAGCAGCGAAGCGGGAGTAGGAGGCAATGAGCAGTTCTTC. Residues: CASSEAGVGGNEQFF.

On this clonotype itself: This may be a read error, as it is one base from a much larger clone. The rearrangement joins TRBV5-6 to TRBJ2-1, with a tentative D call TRBD2 (6 bases). The CDR3 consists of 14 residues. CDR1 SGHDT and CDR2 YYEEEE come from the germline V gene. V was cut by 4 bases and J by 13 bases, with 21 bases left in between. CDR3 DNA: TGTGCCAGCAGCCGGGACTCCCGCTTTGGGACCCAGTTCTTC. Translated, it gives CASSRDSRFGTQFF.

A few counts support this clonotype. The J gene is TRBJ2-7, the V gene TRBV4-1; tentatively, D is TRBD1 (5 bases). Trimming took off 1 base at V and 4 bases at J, with 14 bases between the two ends. The germline V gene has CDR1 MGHRA and CDR2 YSYEKL. The CDR3 has 15 residues. CDR3 amino acids: CASSQGSSRVYEQYF. The CDR3 nucleotides read TGCGCCAGCAGCCAAGGAAGTAGCAGGGTTTACGAGCAGTACTTC.